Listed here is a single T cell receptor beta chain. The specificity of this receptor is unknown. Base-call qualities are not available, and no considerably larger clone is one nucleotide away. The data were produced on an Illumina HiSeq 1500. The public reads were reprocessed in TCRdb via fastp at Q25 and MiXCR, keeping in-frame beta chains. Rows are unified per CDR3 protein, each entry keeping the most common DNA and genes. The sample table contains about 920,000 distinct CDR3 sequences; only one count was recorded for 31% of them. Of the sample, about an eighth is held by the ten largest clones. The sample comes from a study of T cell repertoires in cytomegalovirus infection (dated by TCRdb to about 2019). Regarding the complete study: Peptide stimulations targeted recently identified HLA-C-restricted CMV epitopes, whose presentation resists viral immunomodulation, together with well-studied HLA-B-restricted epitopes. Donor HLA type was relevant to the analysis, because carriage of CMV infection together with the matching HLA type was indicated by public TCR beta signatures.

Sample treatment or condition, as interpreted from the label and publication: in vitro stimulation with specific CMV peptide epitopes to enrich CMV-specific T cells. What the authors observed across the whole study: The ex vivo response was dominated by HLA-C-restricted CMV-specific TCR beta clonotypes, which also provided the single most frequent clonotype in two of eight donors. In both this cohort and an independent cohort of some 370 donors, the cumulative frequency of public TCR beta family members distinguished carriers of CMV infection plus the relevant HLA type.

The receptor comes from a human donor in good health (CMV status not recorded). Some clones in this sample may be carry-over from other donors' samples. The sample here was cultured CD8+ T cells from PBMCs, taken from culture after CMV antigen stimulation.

The DNA reads TGTGCCAGCTCTAATGACAGGGGGCATAATTCACCCCTCCACTTT. It translates to CASSNDRGHNSPLHF. The chain employs TRBV18 and TRBJ1-6; 10 central bases correspond to TRBD1. V has 6 bases trimmed and J has 5 bases trimmed; junction bases matching no gene number 4. The germline V gene encodes CDR1 KGHSH and CDR2 LQKENI. Spanning cysteine to phenylalanine, the CDR3 consists of 15 amino acids. Only the CDR3 part of the read is kept: 45 bases, read in frame from the first base.